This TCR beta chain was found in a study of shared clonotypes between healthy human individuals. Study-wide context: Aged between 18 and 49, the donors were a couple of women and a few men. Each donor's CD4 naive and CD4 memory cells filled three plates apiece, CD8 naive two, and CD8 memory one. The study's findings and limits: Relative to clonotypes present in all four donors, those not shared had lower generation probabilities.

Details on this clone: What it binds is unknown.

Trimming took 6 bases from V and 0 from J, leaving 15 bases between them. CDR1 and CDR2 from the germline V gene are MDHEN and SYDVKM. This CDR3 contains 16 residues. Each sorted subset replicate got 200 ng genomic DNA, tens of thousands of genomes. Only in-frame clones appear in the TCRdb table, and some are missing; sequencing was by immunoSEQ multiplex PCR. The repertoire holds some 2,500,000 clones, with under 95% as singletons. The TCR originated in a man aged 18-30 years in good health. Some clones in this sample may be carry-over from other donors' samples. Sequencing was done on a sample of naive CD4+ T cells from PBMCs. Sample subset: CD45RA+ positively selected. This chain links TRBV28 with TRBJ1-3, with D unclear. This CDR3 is CASRGRQIFSGNTIYF. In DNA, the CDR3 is TGTGCCAGCAGGGGAAGGCAGATCTTCTCTGGAAACACCATATATTTT.